These T cell receptor beta chains were read from a single sample in a study of blood T cell repertoires in COVID-19. TCRdb keeps only in-frame clones here, not all; method: immunoSEQ multiplex PCR. The profile covers about 160,000 clones, with around 92% appearing a single time and roughly 5% taken by the ten largest. Sequencing input: peripheral blood. The source is a young man with COVID-19, enrolled during active disease. Each CDR3 is given with its conserved first and last residue. Each record gives: V gene, J gene, clone size, D gene, CDR3 protein, CDR3 DNA. A D gene is named only where the DNA matches it firmly. The size field is filled for only some rows; it gives once, few, many or a size class.

TRBV10-2,TRBJ2-7,-,TRBD1,CASGDTGGFYEQYF,TGCGCCAGCGGTGATACAGGGGGCTTCTACGAGCAGTACTTC
TRBV7-9,TRBJ1-1,-,-,CASSSLQGTAFF,TGTGCCAGCAGCTCACTACAGGGTACAGCTTTCTTT
TRBV4-3,TRBJ2-7,-,TRBD1,CASSQVDDRDYEQYF,TGCGCCAGCAGCCAAGTTGATGACAGGGACTACGAGCAGTACTTC
TRBV21-1,TRBJ1-4,-,-,CASSQPLGVQGSPPGEKLFF,TGTGCCAGCAGCCAGCCCCTGGGGGTCCAGGGGAGCCCTCCGGGGGAAAAACTGTTTTTT
TRBV18,TRBJ1-5,-,TRBD1,CASSPLQGAPHQPQHF,TGTGCCAGCTCACCACTACAGGGGGCGCCCCATCAGCCCCAGCATTTT
TRBV7-9,TRBJ1-1,-,-,CASTRGEVTEAFF,TGTGCCAGCACCCGAGGCGAAGTCACTGAAGCTTTCTTT
TRBV30,TRBJ2-5,once,-,CAWDGQGGETQYF,TGTGCCTGGGACGGGCAGGGGGGAGAGACCCAGTACTTC
TRBV10-3,TRBJ2-7,-,-,CAISARVDSYEQYF,TGTGCCATCAGTGCACGGGTAGACTCCTACGAGCAGTACTTC
TRBV18,TRBJ2-2,-,-,CASSPSLGNTGELFF,TGTGCCAGCTCACCCTCACTAGGGAACACCGGGGAGCTGTTTTTT
TRBV29-1,TRBJ1-1,-,TRBD1,CSVRTGPTEAFF,TGCAGCGTACGGACAGGGCCCACTGAAGCTTTCTTT
TRBV5-1,TRBJ1-1,-,-,CASSLVAGVVNTEAFF,TGCGCCAGCAGCTTGGTGGCAGGGGTAGTGAACACTGAAGCTTTCTTT
TRBV30,TRBJ1-4,-,-,CAWSVGATNEKLFF,TGTGCCTGGAGTGTTGGAGCAACTAATGAAAAACTGTTTTTT
TRBV27,TRBJ1-4,few,-,CASSYRATNEKLFF,TGTGCCAGCAGTTACAGAGCAACTAATGAAAAACTGTTTTTT
TRBV6-6,TRBJ2-1,-,TRBD2,CASSPGLAGGISSYNEQFF,TGTGCCAGCAGTCCGGGACTAGCGGGAGGAATCAGCTCCTACAATGAGCAGTTCTTC
TRBV7-3,TRBJ2-6,few,-,CASSPEPRSGANVLTF,TGTGCCAGCAGCCCCGAGCCCCGCTCTGGGGCCAACGTCCTGACTTTC
TRBV3-1/TRBV3-2,TRBJ2-3,-,TRBD2,CASSHGGGAPDTQYF,TGTGCCAGCAGCCACGGCGGGGGGGCCCCAGATACGCAGTATTTT
TRBV7-9,TRBJ1-1,-,-,CASTSGGTEAFF,TGTGCCAGCACCTCCGGGGGCACTGAAGCTTTCTTT
TRBV29-1,TRBJ2-7,-,-,CSVRTDLSYEQYF,TGCAGCGTGCGGACAGACCTCTCCTACGAGCAGTACTTC
TRBV5-1,TRBJ2-3,-,-,CASRAELTDTQYF,TGCGCCAGCAGGGCGGAACTCACAGATACGCAGTATTTT
TRBV6-2/TRBV6-3,TRBJ2-1,-,-,CASSYGGSLNEQFF,TGTGCCAGCAGTTATGGTGGCTCCCTCAATGAGCAGTTCTTC
TRBV6-2/TRBV6-3,TRBJ2-5,-,-,CASSRPAVQETQYF,TGTGCCAGCAGCCGCCCGGCGGTACAAGAGACCCAGTACTTC
TRBV19,TRBJ2-7,-,TRBD2,CASSIGLAGAPLPYEQYF,TGTGCCAGTAGTATAGGACTAGCGGGAGCCCCTCTCCCCTACGAGCAGTACTTC
TRBV19,TRBJ1-2,-,-,CASTPGQLPAYTF,TGTGCCAGTACCCCAGGACAGCTCCCTGCCTACACCTTC
TRBV19,TRBJ2-2,-,-,CASRYRGGNTGELFF,TGTGCCAGTCGATACAGGGGGGGAAACACCGGGGAGCTGTTTTTT
TRBV27,TRBJ1-4,-,TRBD1,CASSLSAPRGHTNEKLFF,TGTGCCAGCAGTTTATCTGCCCCCAGGGGGCACACTAATGAAAAACTGTTTTTT
TRBV14,TRBJ2-1,few,-,CASSQRDLSFSSYNEQFF,TGTGCCAGCAGCCAAAGGGACTTGTCATTTAGCTCCTACAATGAGCAGTTCTTC
TRBV5-1,TRBJ1-3,once,-,CASSSAGASGNTIYF,TGCGCCAGCAGCTCAGCGGGGGCATCTGGAAACACCATATATTTT
TRBV6-5,TRBJ2-7,-,TRBD2,CASSLVAGAAYEQYF,TGTGCCAGCAGTTTAGTGGCGGGAGCGGCCTACGAGCAGTACTTC
TRBV6-6,TRBJ2-7,-,TRBD2,CASSPGLASYEQYF,TGTGCCAGCAGCCCGGGACTAGCGAGCTACGAGCAGTACTTC
TRBV28,TRBJ2-1,-,-,CASSSPGAGGIEQFF,TGTGCCAGCAGTTCCCCTGGCGCAGGGGGGATTGAGCAGTTCTTC
TRBV27,TRBJ2-7,few,TRBD2,CANRWRESSYEQYF,TGTGCCAATAGGTGGCGGGAGAGCTCCTACGAGCAGTACTTC
TRBV6-5,TRBJ1-5,-,-,CASSPDAGFHQPQHF,TGTGCCAGCAGCCCCGATGCAGGGTTCCATCAGCCCCAGCATTTT
TRBV4-2,TRBJ2-7,-,-,CASTPSVTSYEQYF,TGTGCCAGCACCCCGAGCGTCACCTCCTACGAGCAGTACTTC
TRBV29-1,TRBJ1-1,-,-,CSARGHLNTEAFF,TGCAGCGCTAGGGGACACCTAAACACTGAAGCTTTCTTT
TRBV5-4,TRBJ2-1,once,-,CASSLGRATYNEQFF,TGTGCCAGCAGCTTGGGCAGGGCTACCTACAATGAGCAGTTCTTC
TRBV5-1,TRBJ2-7,-,TRBD1,CASSLETGAVILEQYF,TGCGCCAGCAGCTTGGAGACAGGGGCGGTAATTTTGGAGCAGTACTTC
TRBV6-5,TRBJ1-2,-,-,CASRSTDYGYTF,TGTGCCAGCAGATCGACAGACTATGGCTACACCTTC
TRBV5-1,TRBJ1-1,-,TRBD1,CASSILDRGRGTEAFF,TGCGCCAGCAGCATCCTTGACAGGGGGCGGGGAACTGAAGCTTTCTTT
TRBV19,TRBJ2-2,-,-,CASSIVGATGTGELFF,TGTGCCAGTAGTATAGTTGGGGCCACAGGCACCGGGGAGCTGTTTTTT
TRBV5-1,TRBJ1-1,-,TRBD1,CASSLSPGGNTEAFF,TGCGCCAGCAGCTTGAGCCCAGGGGGAAACACTGAAGCTTTCTTT
TRBV7-2,TRBJ2-7,once,-,CASSTQAAVSSYEQYF,TGTGCCAGCAGCACACAAGCGGCCGTAAGCTCCTACGAGCAGTACTTC
TRBV4-1,TRBJ2-1,-,-,CASSQTGLNNEQFF,TGCGCCAGCAGCCAAACGGGACTCAACAATGAGCAGTTCTTC
TRBV18,TRBJ1-5,-,TRBD1,CASSPSGQGNQPQHF,TGTGCCAGCTCACCATCAGGACAGGGCAATCAGCCCCAGCATTTT
TRBV6-5,TRBJ2-7,-,-,CASSYSGDEYEQYF,TGTGCCAGCAGTTATTCAGGGGACGAATACGAGCAGTACTTC
TRBV24-1,TRBJ2-7,once,-,CATSDRGEGSYEQYF,TGTGCCACCAGTGATCGGGGAGAGGGCTCCTACGAGCAGTACTTC
TRBV15,TRBJ2-1,-,TRBD2,CATSREAGTELYNEQFF,TGTGCCACCAGCAGAGAAGCGGGAACGGAACTCTACAATGAGCAGTTCTTC
TRBV7-8,TRBJ1-1,-,-,CASSQQMNTEAFF,TGTGCCAGCAGCCAACAAATGAACACTGAAGCTTTCTTT
TRBV11-2,TRBJ2-3,-,-,CASSFRLHTDTQYF,TGTGCCAGCAGCTTCCGACTTCACACAGATACGCAGTATTTT
TRBV7-3,TRBJ2-7,-,TRBD1,CASSSGQGAPHEQYF,TGTGCCAGCAGCTCAGGACAGGGGGCCCCCCACGAGCAGTACTTC
TRBV6-2/TRBV6-3,TRBJ1-1,-,-,CASSYYIDRNTEAFF,TGTGCCAGCAGTTACTATATAGACAGAAACACTGAAGCTTTCTTT
TRBV9,TRBJ2-3,-,TRBD1,CASSVGTGALTSTDTQYF,TGTGCCAGCAGCGTAGGGACAGGGGCGCTCACTAGCACAGATACGCAGTATTTT
TRBV6-2/TRBV6-3,TRBJ2-7,-,-,CASSPRWGGNYEQYF,TGTGCCAGCAGTCCACGTTGGGGCGGCAATTACGAGCAGTACTTC
TRBV28,TRBJ2-5,-,TRBD1,CASTPPRQGRETQYF,TGTGCCAGCACCCCGCCGAGACAGGGAAGGGAGACCCAGTACTTC
TRBV11-3,TRBJ2-7,-,-,CASSLDLGGEQYF,TGTGCCAGCAGCTTAGATCTGGGAGGCGAGCAGTACTTC
TRBV4-3,TRBJ2-7,-,TRBD2,CASSPSRGGSWEQYF,TGCGCCAGCAGCCCATCGCGGGGGGGGTCGTGGGAGCAGTACTTC